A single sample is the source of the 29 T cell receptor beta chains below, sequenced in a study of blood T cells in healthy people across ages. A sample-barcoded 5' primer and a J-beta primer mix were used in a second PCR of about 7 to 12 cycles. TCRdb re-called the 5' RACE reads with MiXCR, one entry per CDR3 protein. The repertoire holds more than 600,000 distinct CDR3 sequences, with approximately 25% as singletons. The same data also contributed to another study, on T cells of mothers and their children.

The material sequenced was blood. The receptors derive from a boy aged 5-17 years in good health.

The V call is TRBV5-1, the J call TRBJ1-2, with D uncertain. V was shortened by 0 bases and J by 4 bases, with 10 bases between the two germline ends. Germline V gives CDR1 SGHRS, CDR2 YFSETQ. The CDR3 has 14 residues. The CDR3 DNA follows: TGCGCCAGCAGCTTGGATACAGCAAGCTATGGCTACACCTTC. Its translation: CASSLDTASYGYTF.

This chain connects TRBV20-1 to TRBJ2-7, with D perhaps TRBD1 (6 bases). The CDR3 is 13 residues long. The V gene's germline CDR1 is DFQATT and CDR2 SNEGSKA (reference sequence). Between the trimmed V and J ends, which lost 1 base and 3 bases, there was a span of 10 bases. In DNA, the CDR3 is TGCAGTGCTAGAGTTCCAGGGGACTACGAGCAGTACTTC. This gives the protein CSARVPGDYEQYF.

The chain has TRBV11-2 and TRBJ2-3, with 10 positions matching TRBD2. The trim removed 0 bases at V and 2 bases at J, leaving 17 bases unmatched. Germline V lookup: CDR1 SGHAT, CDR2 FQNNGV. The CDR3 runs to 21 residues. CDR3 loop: CASSLDSWGTSDPKFTDTQYF. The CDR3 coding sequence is TGTGCCAGCAGCTTAGACTCTTGGGGGACTAGCGATCCGAAGTTCACAGATACGCAGTATTTT. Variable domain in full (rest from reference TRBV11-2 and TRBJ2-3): EAGVAQSPRYKIIEKRQSVAFWCNPISGHATLYWYQQILGQGPKLLIQFQNNGVVDDSQLPKDRFSAERLKGVDSTLKIQPAKLEDSAVYLCASSLDSWGTSDPKFTDTQYFGPGTRLTVL.

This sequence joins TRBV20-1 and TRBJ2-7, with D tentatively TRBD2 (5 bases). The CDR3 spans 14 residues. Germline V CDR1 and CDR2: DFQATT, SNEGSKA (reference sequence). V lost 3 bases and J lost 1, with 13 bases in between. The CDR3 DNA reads TGCAGTGCTAGCAGCTCTAGGAGGTCCTACGAGCAGTACTTC. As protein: CSASSSRRSYEQYF.

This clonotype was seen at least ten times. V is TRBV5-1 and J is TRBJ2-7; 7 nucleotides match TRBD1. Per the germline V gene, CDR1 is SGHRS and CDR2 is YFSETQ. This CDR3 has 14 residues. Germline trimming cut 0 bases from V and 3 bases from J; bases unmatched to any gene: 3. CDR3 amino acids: CASSLGQGFYEQYF. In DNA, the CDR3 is TGCGCCAGCAGCTTGGGACAGGGCTTCTACGAGCAGTACTTC. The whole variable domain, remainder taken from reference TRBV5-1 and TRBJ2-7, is KAGVTQTPRYLIKTRGQQVTLSCSPISGHRSVSWYQQTPGQGLQFLFEYFSETQRNKGNFPGRFSGRQFSNSRSEMNVSTLELGDSALYLCASSLGQGFYEQYFGPGTRLTVT.

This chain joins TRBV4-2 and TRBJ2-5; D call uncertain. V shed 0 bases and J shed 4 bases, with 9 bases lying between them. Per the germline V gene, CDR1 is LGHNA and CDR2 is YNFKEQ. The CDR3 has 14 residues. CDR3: CASSQEAGRETQYF. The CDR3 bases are TGTGCCAGCAGCCAAGAGGCCGGCCGAGAGACCCAGTACTTC.

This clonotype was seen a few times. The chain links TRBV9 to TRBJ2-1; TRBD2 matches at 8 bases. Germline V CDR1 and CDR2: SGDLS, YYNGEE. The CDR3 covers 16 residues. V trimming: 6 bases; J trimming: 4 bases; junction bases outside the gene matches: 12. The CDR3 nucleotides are TGTGCCAGCACCCTACACGTCGGGAGGGATTACAATGAGCAGTTCTTC. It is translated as CASTLHVGRDYNEQFF.

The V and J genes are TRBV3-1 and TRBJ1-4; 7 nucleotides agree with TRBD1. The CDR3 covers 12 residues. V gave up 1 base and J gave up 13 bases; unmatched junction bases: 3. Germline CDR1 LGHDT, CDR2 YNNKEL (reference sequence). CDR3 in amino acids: CASSQGDRRLFF. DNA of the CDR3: TGTGCCAGCAGCCAAGGGGACAGAAGACTGTTTTTT.

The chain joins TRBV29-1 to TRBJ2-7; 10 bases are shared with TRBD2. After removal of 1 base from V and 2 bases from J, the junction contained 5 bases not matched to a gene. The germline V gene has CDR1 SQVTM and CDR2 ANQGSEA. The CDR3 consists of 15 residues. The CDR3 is CSVEGVAGGAYEQYF. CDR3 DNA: TGCAGCGTTGAAGGTGTAGCGGGGGGAGCCTACGAGCAGTACTTC.

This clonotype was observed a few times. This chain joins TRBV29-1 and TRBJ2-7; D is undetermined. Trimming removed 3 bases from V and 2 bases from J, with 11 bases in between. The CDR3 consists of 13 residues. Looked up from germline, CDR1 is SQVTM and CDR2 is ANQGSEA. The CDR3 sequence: CSVDSAGTYEQYF. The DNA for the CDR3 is TGCAGCGTTGATTCAGCTGGGACCTACGAGCAGTACTTC.

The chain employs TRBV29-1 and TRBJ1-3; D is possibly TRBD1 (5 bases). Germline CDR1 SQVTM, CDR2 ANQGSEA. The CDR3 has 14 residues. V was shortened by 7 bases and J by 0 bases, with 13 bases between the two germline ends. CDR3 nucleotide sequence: TGCAGCGGAATGGAAGACAGCTCTGGAAACACCATATATTTT. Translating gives CSGMEDSSGNTIYF. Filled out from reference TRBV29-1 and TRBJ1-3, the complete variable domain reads SAVISQKPSRDICQRGTSLTIQCQVDSQVTMMFWYRQQPGQSLTLIATANQGSEATYESGFVIDKFPISRPNLTFSTLTVSNMSPEDSSIYLCSGMEDSSGNTIYFGEGSWLTVV.

CDR3: CSTGDGDTQYF. The CDR3, as DNA: TGCAGCACCGGCGATGGAGATACGCAGTATTTT. The V gene is TRBV29-1, the J gene TRBJ2-3, with D hard to call. V shed 8 bases and J shed 5 bases, with 11 bases lying between them. The CDR3 is 11 residues long. Germline V gene lookup returns CDR1 SQVTM and CDR2 ANQGSEA.

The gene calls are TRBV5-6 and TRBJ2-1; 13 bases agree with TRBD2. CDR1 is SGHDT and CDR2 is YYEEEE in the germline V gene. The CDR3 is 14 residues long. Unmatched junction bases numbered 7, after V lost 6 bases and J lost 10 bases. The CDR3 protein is CASILAGGSWEQFF. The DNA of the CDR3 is TGTGCCAGCATACTAGCGGGAGGGTCGTGGGAGCAGTTCTTC.

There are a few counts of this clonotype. CDR3 amino acids: CASIPQALTDTQYF. The DNA of the CDR3 is TGTGCCAGCATCCCACAGGCCTTGACAGATACGCAGTATTTT. The V gene is TRBV2, the J gene TRBJ2-3; TRBD1 is a possible D gene (5 bases). Trimming shortened V by 7 bases and J by 3 bases, and 14 bases separated the two germline ends. Germline V gives CDR1 SNHLY, CDR2 FYNNEI. The CDR3 loop spans 14 amino acids.

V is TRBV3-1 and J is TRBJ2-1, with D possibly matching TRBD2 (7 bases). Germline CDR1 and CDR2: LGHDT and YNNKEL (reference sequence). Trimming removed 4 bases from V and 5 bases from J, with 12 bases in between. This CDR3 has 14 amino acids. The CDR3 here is CASSPRGAHNEQFF. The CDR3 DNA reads TGTGCCAGCAGCCCACGGGGGGCACACAATGAGCAGTTCTTC.

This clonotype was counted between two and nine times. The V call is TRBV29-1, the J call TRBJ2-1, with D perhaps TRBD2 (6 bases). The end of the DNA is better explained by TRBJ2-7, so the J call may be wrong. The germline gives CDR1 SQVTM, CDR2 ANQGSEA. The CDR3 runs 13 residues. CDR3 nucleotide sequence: TGCAGCGTTGTGAGAGGAGGGTCCTACGAGCAGTACTTC. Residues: CSVVRGGSYEQYF.

CDR3 amino acids: CASSHGAGGSQTQYF. CDR3 nucleotides: TGTGCCAGCAGCCACGGAGCGGGAGGCTCCCAGACCCAGTACTTC. The chain is built from TRBV7-6 and TRBJ2-5; 9 nucleotides align to TRBD2. The CDR3 is 15 amino acids. CDR1 is SGHVS, CDR2 FNYEAQ, per germline. V lost 5 bases, J lost 6 bases, and 10 bases stayed unmatched.

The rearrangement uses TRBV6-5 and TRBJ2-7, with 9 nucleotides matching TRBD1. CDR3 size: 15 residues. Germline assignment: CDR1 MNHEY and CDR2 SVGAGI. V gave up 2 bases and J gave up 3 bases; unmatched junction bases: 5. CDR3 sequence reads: CASSYRGTGIYEQYF. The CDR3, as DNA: TGTGCCAGCAGTTACCGCGGGACAGGGATCTACGAGCAGTACTTC.

DNA for the CDR3: TGTGCCAGCACCCTTTACGGCAATGAGCAGTTCTTC. It encodes CASTLYGNEQFF. This chain joins TRBV28 and TRBJ2-5; D remains unclear. The DNA end favors TRBJ2-1, so the J call may be wrong. The CDR3 length is 12 residues. Germline loops: CDR1 MDHEN, CDR2 SYDVKM.

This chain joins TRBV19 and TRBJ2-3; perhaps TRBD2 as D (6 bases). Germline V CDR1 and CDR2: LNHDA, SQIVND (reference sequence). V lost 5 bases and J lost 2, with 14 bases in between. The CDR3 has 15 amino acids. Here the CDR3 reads CASSPPGLTTDTQYF. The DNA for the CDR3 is TGTGCCAGTAGTCCACCGGGACTCACCACAGATACGCAGTATTTT.

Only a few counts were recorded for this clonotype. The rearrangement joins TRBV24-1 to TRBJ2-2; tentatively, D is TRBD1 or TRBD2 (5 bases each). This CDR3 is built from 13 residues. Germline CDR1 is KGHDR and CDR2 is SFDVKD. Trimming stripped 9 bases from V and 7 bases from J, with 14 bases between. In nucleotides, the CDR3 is TGTGCCACCGGGGGAAGAGGCAGCGGGGAGCTGTTTTTT. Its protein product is CATGGRGSGELFF.

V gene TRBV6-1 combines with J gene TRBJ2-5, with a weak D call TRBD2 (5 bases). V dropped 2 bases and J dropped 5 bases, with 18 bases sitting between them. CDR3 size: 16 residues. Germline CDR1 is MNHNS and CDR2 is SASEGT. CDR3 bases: TGTGCCAGCAGTGAACCCCATCCGGGGTTGGGGGAGACCCAGTACTTC. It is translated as CASSEPHPGLGETQYF.

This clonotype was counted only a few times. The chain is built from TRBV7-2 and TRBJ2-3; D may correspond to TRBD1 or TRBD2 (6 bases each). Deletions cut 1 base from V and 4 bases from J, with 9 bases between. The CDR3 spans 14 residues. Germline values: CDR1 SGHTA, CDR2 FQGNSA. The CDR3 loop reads CASSLVGGSDTQYF. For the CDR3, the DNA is TGTGCCAGCAGCTTAGTGGGGGGCTCAGATACGCAGTATTTT.

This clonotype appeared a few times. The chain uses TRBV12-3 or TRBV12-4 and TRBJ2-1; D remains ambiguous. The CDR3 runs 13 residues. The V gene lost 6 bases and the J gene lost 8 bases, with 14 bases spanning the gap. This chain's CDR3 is CASSLRLGDEQFF. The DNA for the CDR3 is TGTGCCAGCAGCCTACGCCTAGGAGATGAGCAGTTCTTC.

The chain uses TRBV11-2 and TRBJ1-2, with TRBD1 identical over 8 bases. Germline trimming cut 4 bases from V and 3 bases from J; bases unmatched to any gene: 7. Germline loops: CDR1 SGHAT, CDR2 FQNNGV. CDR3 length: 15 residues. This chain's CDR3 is CASSWAGQVDYGYTF. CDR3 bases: TGTGCCAGCAGCTGGGCGGGACAGGTTGACTATGGCTACACCTTC.

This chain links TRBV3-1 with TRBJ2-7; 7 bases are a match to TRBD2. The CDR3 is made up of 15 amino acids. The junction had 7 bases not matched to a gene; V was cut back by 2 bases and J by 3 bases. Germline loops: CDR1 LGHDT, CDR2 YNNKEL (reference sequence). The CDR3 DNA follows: TGTGCCAGCAGCCAACGTTTCTCGGGAGGCTACGAGCAGTACTTC. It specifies CASSQRFSGGYEQYF.

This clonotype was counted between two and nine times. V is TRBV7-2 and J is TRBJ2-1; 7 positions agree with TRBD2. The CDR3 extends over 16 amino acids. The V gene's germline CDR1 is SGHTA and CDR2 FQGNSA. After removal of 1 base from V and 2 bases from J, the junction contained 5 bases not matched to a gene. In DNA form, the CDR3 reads TGTGCCAGCAGCTTAGACGAAGCGGGGACCTACAATGAGCAGTTCTTC. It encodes CASSLDEAGTYNEQFF. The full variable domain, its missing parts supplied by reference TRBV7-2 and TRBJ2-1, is GAGVSQSPSNKVTEKGKDVELRCDPISGHTALYWYRQSLGQGLEFLIYFQGNSAPDKSGLPSDRFSAERTGGSVSTLTIQRTQQEDSAVYLCASSLDEAGTYNEQFFGPGTRLTVL.

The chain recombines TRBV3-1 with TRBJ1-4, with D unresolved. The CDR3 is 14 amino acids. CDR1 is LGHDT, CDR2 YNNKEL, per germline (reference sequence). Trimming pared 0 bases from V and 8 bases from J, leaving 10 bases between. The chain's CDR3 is CASSQDGPFEKLFF. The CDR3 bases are TGTGCCAGCAGCCAAGATGGACCGTTCGAAAAACTGTTTTTT.

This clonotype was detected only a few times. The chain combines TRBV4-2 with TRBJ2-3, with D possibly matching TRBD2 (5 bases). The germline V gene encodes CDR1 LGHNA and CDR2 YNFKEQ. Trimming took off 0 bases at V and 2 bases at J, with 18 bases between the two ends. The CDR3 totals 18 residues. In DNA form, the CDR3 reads TGTGCCAGCAGCCAAGATAGGAGGCTCACCGTTCCCACAGATACGCAGTATTTT. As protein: CASSQDRRLTVPTDTQYF.